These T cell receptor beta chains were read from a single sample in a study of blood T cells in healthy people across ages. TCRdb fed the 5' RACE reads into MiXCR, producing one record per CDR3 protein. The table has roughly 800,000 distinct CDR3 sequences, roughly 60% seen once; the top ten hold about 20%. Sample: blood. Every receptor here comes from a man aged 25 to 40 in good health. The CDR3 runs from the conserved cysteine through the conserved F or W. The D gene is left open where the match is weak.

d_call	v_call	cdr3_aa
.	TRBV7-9	CASSPGGGLGQYF
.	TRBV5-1	CASRRERGTEAFF
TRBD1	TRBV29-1	CSVEAQSYRGLVNQPQHF
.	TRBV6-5	CASSWGLFNEQFF
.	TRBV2	CASGRNQPQHF
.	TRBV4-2	CGSSQGGSQGVQETQYF
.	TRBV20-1	CSAPSGNNYGYTF
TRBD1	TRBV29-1	CSVKGARVYEQYF
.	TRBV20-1	CSALGFEADSPLHF
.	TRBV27	CASSAGQYYEQYF
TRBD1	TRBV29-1	CSTRTGGARYEQYF
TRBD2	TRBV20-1	CSAPLAGAQETQYF
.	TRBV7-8	CASSLYDRSSGANVLTF
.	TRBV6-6	CASSYGQHEQFF
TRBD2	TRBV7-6	CASSLLLAGAGGTQYF
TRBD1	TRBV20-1	CSASLTGVRNEQFF
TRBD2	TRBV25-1	CASSAKTSGRKDEQFF
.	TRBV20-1	CSARDVGRGLSSPLHF
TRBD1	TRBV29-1	CSARTGTGTEAFF
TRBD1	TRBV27	CASSPRPQGEQYF
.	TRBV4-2	CACSQALNEQYF